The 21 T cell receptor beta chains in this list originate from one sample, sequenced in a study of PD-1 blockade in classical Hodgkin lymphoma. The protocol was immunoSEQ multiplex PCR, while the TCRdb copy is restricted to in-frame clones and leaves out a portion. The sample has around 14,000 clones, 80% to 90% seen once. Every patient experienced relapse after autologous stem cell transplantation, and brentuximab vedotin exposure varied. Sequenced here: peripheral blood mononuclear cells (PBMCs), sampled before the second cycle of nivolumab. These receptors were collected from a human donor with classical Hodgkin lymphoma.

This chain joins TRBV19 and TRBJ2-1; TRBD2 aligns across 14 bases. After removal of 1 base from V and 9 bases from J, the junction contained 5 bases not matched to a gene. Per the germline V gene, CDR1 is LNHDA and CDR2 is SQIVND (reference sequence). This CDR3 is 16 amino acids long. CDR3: CASSIARTSGGPEQFF. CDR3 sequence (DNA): TGTGCCAGTAGTATAGCTCGGACTAGCGGGGGGCCTGAGCAGTTCTTC.

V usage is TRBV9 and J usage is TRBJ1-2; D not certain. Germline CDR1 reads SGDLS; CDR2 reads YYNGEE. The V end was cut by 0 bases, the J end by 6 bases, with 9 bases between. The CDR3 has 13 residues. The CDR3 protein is CASSVGELNGYTF. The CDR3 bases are TGTGCCAGCAGCGTAGGGGAGTTAAATGGCTACACCTTC.

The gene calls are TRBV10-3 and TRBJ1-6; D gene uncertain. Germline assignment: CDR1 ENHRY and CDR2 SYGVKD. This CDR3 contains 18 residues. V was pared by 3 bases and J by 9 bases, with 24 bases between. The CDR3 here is CAISESARSNSFGSPLHF. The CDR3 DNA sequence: TGTGCCATCAGTGAATCCGCCAGGAGTAACTCCTTCGGTTCACCCCTCCACTTT.

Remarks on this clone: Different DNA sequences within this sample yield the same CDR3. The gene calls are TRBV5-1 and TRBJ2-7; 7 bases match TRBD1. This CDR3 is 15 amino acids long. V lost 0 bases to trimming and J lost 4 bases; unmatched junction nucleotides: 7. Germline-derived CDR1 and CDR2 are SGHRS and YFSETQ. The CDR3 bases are TGCGCCAGCAGCTTGGTCGCCAGCAGGGGGTACGAGCAGTACTTC. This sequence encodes CASSLVASRGYEQYF.

CDR3 amino acids: CASSFGLDLSYEQYF. As DNA, the CDR3 is TGTGCCAGCAGCTTCGGACTTGATCTCTCCTACGAGCAGTACTTC. The chain combines TRBV7-6 with TRBJ2-7, with a possible D match to TRBD2 (5 bases). V lost 3 bases and J lost 0, with 12 bases in between. The germline gives CDR1 SGHVS, CDR2 FNYEAQ. The CDR3 sequence is 15 residues long.

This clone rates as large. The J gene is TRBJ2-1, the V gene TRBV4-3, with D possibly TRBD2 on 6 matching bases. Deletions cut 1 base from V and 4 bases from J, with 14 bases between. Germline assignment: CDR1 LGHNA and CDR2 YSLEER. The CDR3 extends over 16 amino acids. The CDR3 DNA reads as TGCGCCAGCAGCCAAGGGCTAGCGACCATGTACAATGAGCAGTTCTTC. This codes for CASSQGLATMYNEQFF.

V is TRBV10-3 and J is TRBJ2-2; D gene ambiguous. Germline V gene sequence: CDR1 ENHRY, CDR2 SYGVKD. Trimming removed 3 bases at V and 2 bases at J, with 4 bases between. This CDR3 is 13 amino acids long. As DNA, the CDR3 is TGTGCCATCAGTGACACAAACACCGGGGAGCTGTTTTTT. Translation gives CAISDTNTGELFF.

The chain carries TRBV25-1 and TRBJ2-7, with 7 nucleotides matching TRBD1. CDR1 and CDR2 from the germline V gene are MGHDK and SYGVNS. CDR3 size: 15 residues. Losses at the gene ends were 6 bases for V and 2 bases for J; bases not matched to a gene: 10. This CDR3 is CASRKQGHETYEQYF. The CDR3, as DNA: TGTGCCAGCAGAAAACAGGGGCACGAAACCTACGAGCAGTACTTC.

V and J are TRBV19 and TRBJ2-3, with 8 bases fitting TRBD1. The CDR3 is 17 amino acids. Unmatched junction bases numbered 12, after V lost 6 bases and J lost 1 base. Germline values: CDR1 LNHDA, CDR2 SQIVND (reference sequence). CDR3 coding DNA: TGTGCCAGTAGCCCCCTAGACAGGGGAGGAGGCACAGATACGCAGTATTTT. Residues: CASSPLDRGGGTDTQYF.

CDR3 in DNA: TGCGCCAGCAGCTTTGGCGATAGGGCAGATACGCAGTATTTT. Translated, it gives CASSFGDRADTQYF. V usage is TRBV5-1 and J usage is TRBJ2-3; D uncertain. This CDR3 is built from 14 residues. Trimming took off 2 bases at V and 4 bases at J, with 11 bases between the two ends. The germline V gene encodes CDR1 SGHRS and CDR2 YFSETQ.

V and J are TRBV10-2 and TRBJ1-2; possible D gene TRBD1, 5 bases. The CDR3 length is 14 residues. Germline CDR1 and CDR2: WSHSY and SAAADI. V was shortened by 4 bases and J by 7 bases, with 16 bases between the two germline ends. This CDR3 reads CASSVNVGGAGYTF. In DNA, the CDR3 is TGCGCCAGCAGTGTAAATGTGGGCGGGGCTGGCTACACCTTC.

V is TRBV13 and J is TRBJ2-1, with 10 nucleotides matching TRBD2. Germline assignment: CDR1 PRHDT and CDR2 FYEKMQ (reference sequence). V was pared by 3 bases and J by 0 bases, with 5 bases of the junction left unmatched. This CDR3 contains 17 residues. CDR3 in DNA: TGTGCCAGCAGCTTGGGGACTAGCGCGAGCTCCTACAATGAGCAGTTCTTC. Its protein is CASSLGTSASSYNEQFF.

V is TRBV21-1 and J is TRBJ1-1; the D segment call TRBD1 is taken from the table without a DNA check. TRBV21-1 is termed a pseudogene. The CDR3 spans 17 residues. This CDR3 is CASSKERQGALNTEAFF. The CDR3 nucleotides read TGTGCCAGCAGCAAAGAGCGGCAGGGGGCGCTGAACACTGAAGCTTTCTTT.

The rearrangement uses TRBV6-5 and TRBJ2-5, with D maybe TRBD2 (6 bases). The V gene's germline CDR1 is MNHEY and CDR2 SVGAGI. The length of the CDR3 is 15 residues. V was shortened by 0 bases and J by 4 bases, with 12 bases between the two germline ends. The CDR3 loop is CASSYSGLRGETQYF. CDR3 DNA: TGTGCCAGCAGTTACTCCGGGCTGCGGGGAGAGACCCAGTACTTC.

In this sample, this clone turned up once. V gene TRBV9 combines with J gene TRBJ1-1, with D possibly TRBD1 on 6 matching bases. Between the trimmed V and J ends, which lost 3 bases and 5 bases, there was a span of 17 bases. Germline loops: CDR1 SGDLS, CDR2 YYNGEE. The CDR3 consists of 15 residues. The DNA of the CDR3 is TGTGCCAGCAGCGGAGGGGCAGGGGTGGTGACTGAAGCTTTCTTT. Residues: CASSGGAGVVTEAFF.

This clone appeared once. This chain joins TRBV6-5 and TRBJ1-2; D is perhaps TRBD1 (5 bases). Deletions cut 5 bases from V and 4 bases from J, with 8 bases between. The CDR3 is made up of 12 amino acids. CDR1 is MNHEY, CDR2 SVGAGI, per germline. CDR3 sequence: CASSRGGYGYTF. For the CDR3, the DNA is TGTGCCAGCAGTCGGGGGGGCTATGGCTACACCTTC.

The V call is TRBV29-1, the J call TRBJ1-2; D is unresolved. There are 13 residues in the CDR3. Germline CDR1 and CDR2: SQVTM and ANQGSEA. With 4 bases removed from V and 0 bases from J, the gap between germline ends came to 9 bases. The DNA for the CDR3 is TGCAGCGTTGGACAAGGAGCTAACTATGGCTACACCTTC. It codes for CSVGQGANYGYTF.

The CDR3 DNA is TGTGCCAGCAGTTACTCCCCCGGGGGGCGCGGCACTGAAGCTTTCTTT. Its translation: CASSYSPGGRGTEAFF. The genes are TRBV6-6 and TRBJ1-1, with a tentative D call TRBD1 (6 bases). From germline, CDR1 is MNHNY and CDR2 SVGAGI (reference sequence). This CDR3 is built from 16 residues. The ends were cut back, 0 bases at V and 4 bases at J, with 15 bases in the middle.

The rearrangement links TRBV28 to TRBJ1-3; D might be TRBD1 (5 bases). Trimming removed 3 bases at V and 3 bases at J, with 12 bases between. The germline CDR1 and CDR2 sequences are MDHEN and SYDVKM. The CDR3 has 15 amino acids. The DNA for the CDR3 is TGTGCCAGCAGTTTGGGGGGTGGGAATGGAAACACCATATATTTT. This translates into CASSLGGGNGNTIYF.

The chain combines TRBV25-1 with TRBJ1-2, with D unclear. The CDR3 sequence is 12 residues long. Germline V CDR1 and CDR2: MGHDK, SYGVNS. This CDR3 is CALNEGNYGYTF. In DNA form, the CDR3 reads TGTGCGCTAAACGAAGGGAACTATGGCTACACCTTC.

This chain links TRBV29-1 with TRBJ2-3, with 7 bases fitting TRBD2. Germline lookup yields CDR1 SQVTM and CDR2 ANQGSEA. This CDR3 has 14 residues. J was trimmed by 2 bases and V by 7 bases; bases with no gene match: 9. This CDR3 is CSASEAGNTDTQYF. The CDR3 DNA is TGCAGCGCCTCTGAAGCGGGGAACACAGATACGCAGTATTTT.